In this sample, the clone carrying this T cell receptor beta chain turned up once. The sample comes from a study of blood T cell repertoires in COVID-19. Study at large: COVID-19 samples collected from the United States, Italy and Spain covered acute and convalescent phases. PBMCs, B-cell-depleted T cells, or T cells were the source of the cDNA or gDNA that made up the material.

In the original processing: It was from reference gene primer amplification that nucleated cell counts were estimated. The assay was immunoSEQ multiplex PCR, and TCRdb's table has in-frame clones only and misses some. The V and J calls and clone size are taken from that table; D and trimming were inferred from the DNA. The sample records about 130,000 clones, more than 75% being singletons. Per germline, CDR1 SGHRS and CDR2 YFSETQ. The trim removed 2 bases at V and 8 bases at J, leaving 8 bases unmatched. This CDR3 comprises 14 residues. V is TRBV5-1 and J is TRBJ1-1; the match to TRBD1 covers 8 bases. The source is a man aged 55 to 70 who had recovered from COVID-19. Input material: peripheral blood. This CDR3 is CASSLGQGAAEAFF. The DNA for the CDR3 is TGCGCCAGCAGCTTAGGTCAGGGGGCGGCCGAAGCTTTCTTT. The full variable domain, rest sourced from reference TRBV5-1 and TRBJ1-1, is KAGVTQTPRYLIKTRGQQVTLSCSPISGHRSVSWYQQTPGQGLQFLFEYFSETQRNKGNFPGRFSGRQFSNSRSEMNVSTLELGDSALYLCASSLGQGAAEAFFGQGTRLTVV.